The 14 T cell receptor beta chains below all came from one sample that was sequenced in a study of T cell responses to AZD1222 COVID-19 vaccine. Assay: immunoSEQ multiplex PCR; the TCRdb copy retains only in-frame clones and omits some. Of some 120,000 clones listed, approximately 88% are singletons. The sequenced sample was peripheral blood, obtained 28 days after the second AZD1222 dose. These receptors came from an adult who received the AZD1222 COVID-19 vaccine.

This clone was counted only a few times. The chain has TRBV2 and TRBJ2-7; TRBD1 matches at 9 bases. The J segment lost 2 bases and the V segment lost 6 bases, leaving 8 bases of the junction unmatched. There are 15 residues in the CDR3. CDR1 and CDR2 from the germline V gene are SNHLY and FYNNEI. The CDR3 bases are TGTGCCAGCAGGACGGACAGGGGATTTCCCTACGAGCAGTACTTC. Translating it yields CASRTDRGFPYEQYF.

This sequence joins TRBV5-6 and TRBJ1-1, with 8 bases matching TRBD1. Trimming took 4 bases from V and 3 from J; bases not matched to a gene: 8. CDR3 length: 15 amino acids. Germline V CDR1 and CDR2: SGHDT, YYEEEE. CDR3 residues: CASSGRRGQYTEAFF. Written as DNA, the CDR3 is TGTGCCAGCAGCGGCCGCAGGGGGCAATACACTGAAGCTTTCTTT.

The chain joins TRBV11-2 to TRBJ2-5; TRBD2 matches 13 bases. The CDR3 runs 16 residues. V lost 6 bases and J lost 1; bases outside the gene matches: 5. Germline V lookup: CDR1 SGHAT, CDR2 FQNNGV. The CDR3 is CASRTRLAGGQETQYF. CDR3 DNA: TGTGCCAGCAGAACCAGACTAGCGGGGGGCCAAGAGACCCAGTACTTC.

The rearrangement joins TRBV28 to TRBJ2-1, with D possibly TRBD2 on 6 matching bases. The V end lost 6 bases, the J end lost 8 bases, and 23 bases lay between the germline ends. This CDR3 is 16 amino acids long. Germline loops: CDR1 MDHEN, CDR2 SYDVKM. The CDR3 sequence: CASSPGGAGAVDEQFF. The CDR3 DNA follows: TGTGCCAGCAGCCCCGGGGGAGCGGGCGCCGTGGATGAGCAGTTCTTC.

The rearrangement links TRBV6-1 to TRBJ2-7; D not resolved. Between the trimmed V and J ends, which lost 5 bases and 5 bases, there was a span of 7 bases. There are 11 residues in the CDR3. Germline V gene sequence: CDR1 MNHNS, CDR2 SASEGT. CDR3: CASSTTNEQYF. The DNA for the CDR3 is TGTGCCAGCAGTACCACGAACGAGCAGTACTTC.

The V and J genes are TRBV7-9 and TRBJ2-4; D ambiguous. Germline CDR1 SEHNR, CDR2 FQNEAQ (reference sequence). This CDR3 is built from 11 residues. Trimming stripped 5 bases from V and 7 bases from J, with 6 bases between. CDR3 in DNA: TGTGCCAGCAGCCCTGGGAACATTCAGTACTTC. Protein product: CASSPGNIQYF.

The CDR3 nucleotides are TGCGCCAGCAGCTTGGCGGGGGCGGTGAACACTGAAGCTTTCTTT. Residues: CASSLAGAVNTEAFF. V usage is TRBV5-1 and J usage is TRBJ1-1; a possible D gene is TRBD1 (6 bases). The V and J ends lost 0 bases and 0 bases respectively, with 9 bases between them. This CDR3 comprises 15 residues. Germline CDR1 is SGHRS and CDR2 is YFSETQ.

This clone is categorized as medium-sized. The chain joins TRBV6-5 to TRBJ1-1; tentative D call: TRBD1 (6 bases). V was trimmed by 7 bases and J by 4 bases, leaving 19 bases between them. Germline V gene lookup returns CDR1 MNHEY and CDR2 SVGAGI. This CDR3 has 15 amino acids. CDR3 nucleotide sequence: TGTGCCAGCAACAAGGAGGCGGGGGCTAGCACTGAAGCTTTCTTT. Translation gives CASNKEAGASTEAFF.

The chain links TRBV2 to TRBJ2-7; TRBD2 is a possible D gene (6 bases). Per germline, CDR1 SNHLY and CDR2 FYNNEI. Deletions cut 10 bases from V and 4 bases from J, with 17 bases between. CDR3 length: 13 amino acids. CDR3 residues: CAITRGTLYEQYF. The CDR3 DNA is TGTGCCATCACCCGCGGGACTTTGTACGAGCAGTACTTC.

The chain joins TRBV28 to TRBJ2-1; the D is unclear. From germline, CDR1 is MDHEN and CDR2 SYDVKM. V was trimmed by 6 bases and J by 4 bases, leaving 13 bases between them. This CDR3 spans 14 amino acids. CDR3 nucleotide sequence: TGTGCCAGCAGGCCCCATTCGCTTTACAATGAGCAGTTCTTC. Protein sequence: CASRPHSLYNEQFF. Full variable domain (outside the CDR3, taken from reference TRBV28 and TRBJ2-1): DVKVTQSSRYLVKRTGEKVFLECVQDMDHENMFWYRQDPGLGLRLIYFSYDVKMKEKGDIPEGYSVSREKKERFSLILESASTNQTSMYLCASRPHSLYNEQFFGPGTRLTVL.

The chain uses TRBV19 and TRBJ2-5; 10 bases are shared with TRBD1. Losses at the gene ends were 7 bases for V and 4 bases for J; bases not matched to a gene: 6. The V gene's germline CDR1 is LNHDA and CDR2 SQIVND (reference sequence). This CDR3 comprises 14 residues. The CDR3 coding sequence is TGTGCCAGTAACGACAGGGGGCGGCGAGAGACCCAGTACTTC. Translating it yields CASNDRGRRETQYF.

The J gene is TRBJ2-1, the V gene TRBV11-2; either TRBD1 or TRBD2 may supply D (5 bases each). V dropped 1 base and J dropped 10 bases, with 8 bases sitting between them. The CDR3 contains 12 residues. CDR1 is SGHAT, CDR2 FQNNGV, per germline. The DNA for the CDR3 is TGTGCCAGCAGCTTAGTGGGGACGGAGCAGTTCTTC. This translates into CASSLVGTEQFF.

The chain joins TRBV5-1 to TRBJ2-7, with D perhaps matching TRBD2 (6 bases). This CDR3 has 14 residues. Germline assignment: CDR1 SGHRS and CDR2 YFSETQ. V shed 4 bases and J shed 5 bases, with 16 bases lying between them. CDR3 sequence reads: CASSPLGLVNEQYF. CDR3 nucleotides: TGCGCCAGCAGCCCCCTGGGACTTGTGAACGAGCAGTACTTC.

The chain combines TRBV7-8 with TRBJ2-1; D is ambiguous. V dropped 4 bases and J dropped 0 bases, with 13 bases sitting between them. Germline V CDR1 and CDR2: SGHVS, FQNEAQ. The CDR3 runs to 16 residues. The CDR3 region is CASSSFRVSSYNEQFF. CDR3 nucleotides: TGTGCCAGCAGCTCCTTCCGGGTAAGCTCCTACAATGAGCAGTTCTTC.